These 7 T cell receptor beta chains share one sample of origin, sequenced in a study of blood T cell repertoires in COVID-19. Profiled with immunoSEQ multiplex PCR; TCRdb holds only in-frame clones, not every one. The data contain fewer than 150,000 clones, about 90% of them seen just once; the ten biggest clones take up more than 3.5%. Sequenced sample: peripheral blood. These receptors originate from a woman in her fifties or sixties with acute or convalescent COVID-19.

J is TRBJ1-1 and V is TRBV5-5; D gene uncertain. Trimming took 3 bases from V and 1 from J, leaving 13 bases between them. Germline V gene lookup returns CDR1 SGHKS and CDR2 YYEKEE (reference sequence). The CDR3 sequence is 15 residues long. The CDR3 loop reads CASSSSAGKNTEAFF. The CDR3 nucleotides read TGTGCCAGCAGCTCGTCAGCGGGTAAGAACACTGAAGCTTTCTTT.

This chain joins TRBV28 and TRBJ2-5; TRBD2 aligns across 10 bases. The CDR3 length is 17 residues. CDR1 and CDR2 (germline): MDHEN, SYDVKM. With 0 bases clipped from V and 4 bases from J, the junction kept 8 bases outside the gene matches. CDR3 sequence: CASSLWMLAGDGETQYF. CDR3 nucleotide sequence: TGTGCCAGCAGTTTATGGATGCTAGCGGGAGATGGAGAGACCCAGTACTTC.

The chain joins TRBV19 to TRBJ2-7, with D perhaps TRBD2 (6 bases). Looked up from germline, CDR1 is LNHDA and CDR2 is SQIVND (reference sequence). The length of the CDR3 is 18 residues. The ends were cut back, 9 bases at V and 5 bases at J, with 32 bases in the middle. The CDR3 here is CARAENCVWGEVKNEQYF. The CDR3, as DNA: TGTGCCAGAGCGGAGAATTGTGTCTGGGGGGAAGTTAAGAACGAGCAGTACTTC. Complete variable domain (other parts from reference TRBV19 and TRBJ2-7): DGGITQSPKYLFRKEGQNVTLSCEQNLNHDAMYWYRQDPGQGLRLIYYSQIVNDFQKGDIAEGYSVSREKKESFPLTVTSAQKNPTAFYLCARAENCVWGEVKNEQYFGPGTRLTVT.

The rearrangement uses TRBV5-6 and TRBJ1-5; the match to TRBD1 covers 9 bases. CDR1 is SGHDT and CDR2 is YYEEEE in the germline V gene. With 4 bases clipped from V and 7 bases from J, the junction kept 9 bases outside the gene matches. The CDR3 is 15 amino acids. This chain's CDR3 is CASSRDRGLGQPQHF. CDR3 DNA: TGTGCCAGCAGCCGCGACAGGGGGTTAGGACAGCCCCAGCATTTT.

DNA for the CDR3: TGTGCCAGTAGGGCTCTTGGGAGCGGGGGGTCCTACAATGAGCAGTTCTTC. Translating it yields CASRALGSGGSYNEQFF. The J gene is TRBJ2-1, the V gene TRBV19, with 9 bases fitting TRBD2. V trimming: 6 bases; J trimming: 1 base; junction bases outside the gene matches: 10. This CDR3 is 17 amino acids long. Germline lookup yields CDR1 LNHDA and CDR2 SQIVND (reference sequence). The full variable domain, its missing parts supplied by reference TRBV19 and TRBJ2-1, is DGGITQSPKYLFRKEGQNVTLSCEQNLNHDAMYWYRQDPGQGLRLIYYSQIVNDFQKGDIAEGYSVSREKKESFPLTVTSAQKNPTAFYLCASRALGSGGSYNEQFFGPGTRLTVL.

This clone was recorded only once. The chain employs TRBV5-1 and TRBJ2-7; 9 nucleotides align to TRBD1. Germline loops: CDR1 SGHRS, CDR2 YFSETQ. The CDR3 spans 14 residues. Germline trimming cut 3 bases from V and 3 bases from J; bases unmatched to any gene: 4. CDR3 loop: CASSSQGASYEQYF. DNA of the CDR3: TGCGCCAGCAGCTCACAGGGGGCGAGCTACGAGCAGTACTTC.

The table lists this clone with a few counts. The chain recombines TRBV27 with TRBJ1-2; D is possibly TRBD1 (6 bases). Germline V gene lookup returns CDR1 MNHEY and CDR2 SMNVEV (reference sequence). This CDR3 comprises 15 residues. V was pared by 2 bases and J by 6 bases, with 16 bases between. CDR3 sequence (DNA): TGTGCCAGCAGTTTAACGCGGGGGAGGGGGGATGGCTACACCTTC. The encoded protein is CASSLTRGRGDGYTF.